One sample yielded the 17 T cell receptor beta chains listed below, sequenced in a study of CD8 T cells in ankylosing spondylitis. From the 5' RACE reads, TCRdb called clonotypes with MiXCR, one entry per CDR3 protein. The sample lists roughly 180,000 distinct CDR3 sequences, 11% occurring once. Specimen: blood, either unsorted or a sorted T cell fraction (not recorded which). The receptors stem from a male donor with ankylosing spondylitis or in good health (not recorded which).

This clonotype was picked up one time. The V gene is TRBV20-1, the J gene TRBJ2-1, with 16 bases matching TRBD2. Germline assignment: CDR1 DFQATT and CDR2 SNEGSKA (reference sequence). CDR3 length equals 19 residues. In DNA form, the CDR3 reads TGCAGCGCCAATTCTCTCGGCGGGACTAGCGGGGGGGCCTACAATGAGCAGTTCTTC. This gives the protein CSANSLGGTSGGAYNEQFF.

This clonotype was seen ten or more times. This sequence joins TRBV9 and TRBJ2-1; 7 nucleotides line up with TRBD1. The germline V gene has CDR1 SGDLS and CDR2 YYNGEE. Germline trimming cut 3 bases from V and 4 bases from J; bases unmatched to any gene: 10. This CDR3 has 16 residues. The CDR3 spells CASSALGTALYNEQFF. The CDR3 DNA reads TGTGCCAGCAGCGCCCTGGGGACAGCCCTATACAATGAGCAGTTCTTC.

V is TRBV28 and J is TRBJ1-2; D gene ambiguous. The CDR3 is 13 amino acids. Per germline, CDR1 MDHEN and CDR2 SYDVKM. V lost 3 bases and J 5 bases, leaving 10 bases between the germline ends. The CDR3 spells CASSLPAGYGYTF. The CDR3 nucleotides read TGTGCCAGCAGTTTGCCGGCGGGTTATGGCTACACCTTC.

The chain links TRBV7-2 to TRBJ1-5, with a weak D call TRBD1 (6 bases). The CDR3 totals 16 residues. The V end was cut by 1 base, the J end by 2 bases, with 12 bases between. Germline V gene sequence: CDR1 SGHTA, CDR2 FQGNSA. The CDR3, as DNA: TGTGCCAGCAGCTTAGAGGGACAACAGGGCAATCAGCCCCAGCATTTT. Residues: CASSLEGQQGNQPQHF.

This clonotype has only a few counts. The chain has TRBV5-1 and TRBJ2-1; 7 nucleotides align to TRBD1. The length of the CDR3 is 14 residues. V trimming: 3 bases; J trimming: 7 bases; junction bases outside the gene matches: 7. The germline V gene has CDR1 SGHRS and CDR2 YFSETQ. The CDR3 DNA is TGCGCCAGCAGCTCCCGGGACAGACCTAATGAGCAGTTCTTC. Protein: CASSSRDRPNEQFF.

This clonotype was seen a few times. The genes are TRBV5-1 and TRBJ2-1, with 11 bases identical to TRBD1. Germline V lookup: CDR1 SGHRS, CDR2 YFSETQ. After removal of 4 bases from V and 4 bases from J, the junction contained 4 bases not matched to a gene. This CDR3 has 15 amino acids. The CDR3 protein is CASSGGTGGYNEQFF. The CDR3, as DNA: TGCGCCAGCAGCGGGGGGACAGGGGGTTACAATGAGCAGTTCTTC. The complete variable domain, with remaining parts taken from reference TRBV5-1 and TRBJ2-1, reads KAGVTQTPRYLIKTRGQQVTLSCSPISGHRSVSWYQQTPGQGLQFLFEYFSETQRNKGNFPGRFSGRQFSNSRSEMNVSTLELGDSALYLCASSGGTGGYNEQFFGPGTRLTVL.

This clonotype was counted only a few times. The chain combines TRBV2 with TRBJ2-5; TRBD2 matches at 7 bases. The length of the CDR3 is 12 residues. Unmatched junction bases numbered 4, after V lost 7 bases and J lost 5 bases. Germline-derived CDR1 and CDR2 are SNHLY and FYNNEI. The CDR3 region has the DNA TGTGCCAGCAAGTGGGAGGGGGAGACCCAGTACTTC. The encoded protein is CASKWEGETQYF.

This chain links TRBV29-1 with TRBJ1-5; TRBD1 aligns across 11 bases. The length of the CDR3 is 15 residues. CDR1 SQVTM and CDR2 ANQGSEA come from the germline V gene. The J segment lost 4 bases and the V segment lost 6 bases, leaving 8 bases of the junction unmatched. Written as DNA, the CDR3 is TGCAGCGTGGTAACCGGGACAGGGGGAAATCAGCCCCAGCATTTT. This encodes CSVVTGTGGNQPQHF.

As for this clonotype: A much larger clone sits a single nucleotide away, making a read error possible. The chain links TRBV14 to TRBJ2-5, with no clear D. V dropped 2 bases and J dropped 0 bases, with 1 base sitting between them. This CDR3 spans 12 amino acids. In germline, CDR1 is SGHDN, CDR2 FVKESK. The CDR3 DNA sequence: TGTGCCAGCAGCCAAAACCAAGAGACCCAGTACTTC. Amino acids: CASSQNQETQYF.

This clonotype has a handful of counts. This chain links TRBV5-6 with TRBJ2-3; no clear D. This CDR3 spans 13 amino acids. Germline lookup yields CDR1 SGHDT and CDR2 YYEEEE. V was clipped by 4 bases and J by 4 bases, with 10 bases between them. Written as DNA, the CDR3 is TGTGCCAGCAGCCTTGGACCCCCAGATACGCAGTATTTT. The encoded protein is CASSLGPPDTQYF.

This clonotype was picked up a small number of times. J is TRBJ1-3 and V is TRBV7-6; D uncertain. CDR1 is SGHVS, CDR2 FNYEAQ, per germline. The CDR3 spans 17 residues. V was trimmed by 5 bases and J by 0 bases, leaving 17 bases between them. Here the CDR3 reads CASSTLRGPDSGNTIYF. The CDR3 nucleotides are TGTGCCAGCAGCACCCTTCGTGGACCGGACTCTGGAAACACCATATATTTT.

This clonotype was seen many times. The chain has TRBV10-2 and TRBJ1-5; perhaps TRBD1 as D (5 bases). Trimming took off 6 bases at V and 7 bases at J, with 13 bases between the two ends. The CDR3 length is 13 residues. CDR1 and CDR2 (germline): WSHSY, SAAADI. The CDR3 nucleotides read TGCGCCAGCAGGCCGGGACGGGAACAGCCCCAGCATTTT. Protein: CASRPGREQPQHF.

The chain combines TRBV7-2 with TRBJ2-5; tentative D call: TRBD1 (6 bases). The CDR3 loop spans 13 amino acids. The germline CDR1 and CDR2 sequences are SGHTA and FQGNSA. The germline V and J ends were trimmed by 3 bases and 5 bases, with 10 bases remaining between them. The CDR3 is CASSLRGIETQYF. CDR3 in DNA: TGTGCCAGCAGCTTGAGGGGGATTGAGACCCAGTACTTC.

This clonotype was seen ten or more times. In DNA form, the CDR3 reads TGTGCCAGCAGCTTAGGATGGGCGGGAGAGACGTCCTACAATGAGCAGTTCTTC. It is translated as CASSLGWAGETSYNEQFF. V gene TRBV7-8 combines with J gene TRBJ2-1; TRBD2 aligns across 7 bases. J lost 1 base, V lost 1 base, and 10 bases had no gene match. The CDR3 spans 18 residues. Per germline, CDR1 SGHVS and CDR2 FQNEAQ.

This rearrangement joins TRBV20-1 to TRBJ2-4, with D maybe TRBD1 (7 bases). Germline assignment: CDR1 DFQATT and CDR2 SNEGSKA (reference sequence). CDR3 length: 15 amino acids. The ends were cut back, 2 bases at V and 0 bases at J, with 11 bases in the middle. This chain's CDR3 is CSARNRGLAKNIQYF. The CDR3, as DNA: TGCAGTGCTAGAAACAGGGGACTAGCCAAAAACATTCAGTACTTC.

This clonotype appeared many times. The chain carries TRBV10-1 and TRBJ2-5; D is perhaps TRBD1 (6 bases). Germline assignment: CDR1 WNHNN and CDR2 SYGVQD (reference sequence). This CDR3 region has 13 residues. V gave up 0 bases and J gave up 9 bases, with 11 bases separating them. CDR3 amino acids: CASSESVQGPQYF. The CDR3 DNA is TGCGCCAGCAGTGAGTCTGTACAGGGCCCCCAGTACTTC.

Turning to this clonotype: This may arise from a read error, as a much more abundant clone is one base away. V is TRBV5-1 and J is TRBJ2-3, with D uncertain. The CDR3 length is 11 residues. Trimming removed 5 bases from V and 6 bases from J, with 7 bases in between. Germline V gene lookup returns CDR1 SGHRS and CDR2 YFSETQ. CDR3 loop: CASSSDDTQYF. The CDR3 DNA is TGCGCCAGCAGTAGTGATGATACGCAGTATTTT.